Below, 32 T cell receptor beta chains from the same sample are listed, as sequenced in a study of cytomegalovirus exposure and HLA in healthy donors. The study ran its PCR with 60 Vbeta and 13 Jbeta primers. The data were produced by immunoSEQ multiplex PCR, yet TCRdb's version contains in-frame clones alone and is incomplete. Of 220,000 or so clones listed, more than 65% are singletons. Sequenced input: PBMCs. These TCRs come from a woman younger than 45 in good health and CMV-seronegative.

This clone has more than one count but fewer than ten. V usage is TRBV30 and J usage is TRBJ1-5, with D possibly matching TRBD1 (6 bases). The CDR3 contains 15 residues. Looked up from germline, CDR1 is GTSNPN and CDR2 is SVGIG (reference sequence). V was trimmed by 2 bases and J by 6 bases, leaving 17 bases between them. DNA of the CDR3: TGTGCCTGGAGTCCCCATACGGGGGGCGTTCAGCCCCAGCATTTT. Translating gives CAWSPHTGGVQPQHF.

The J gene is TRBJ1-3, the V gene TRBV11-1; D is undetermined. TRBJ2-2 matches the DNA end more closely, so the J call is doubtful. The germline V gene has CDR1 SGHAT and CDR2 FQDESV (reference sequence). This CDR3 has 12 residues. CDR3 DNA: TGTGCCAGCAGCACTTTGGGCGGGGAGCTGTTTTTT. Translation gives CASSTLGGELFF.

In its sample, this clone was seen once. CDR3 region: CASSPRDRAKWHF. Here the CDR3 DNA reads TGTGCCAGCAGTCCCCGGGACAGGGCGAAATGGCATTTT. The chain joins TRBV27 to TRBJ1-5; 9 nucleotides match TRBD1. This CDR3 has 13 amino acids. The germline V gene has CDR1 MNHEY and CDR2 SMNVEV (reference sequence). Trimming at V came to 5 bases and at J to 15 bases, leaving 11 bases not matched to a gene.

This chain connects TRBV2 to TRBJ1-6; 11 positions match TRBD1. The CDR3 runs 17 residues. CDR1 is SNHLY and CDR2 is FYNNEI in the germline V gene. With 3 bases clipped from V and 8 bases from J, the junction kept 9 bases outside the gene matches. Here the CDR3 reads CASSDIGQGARYSPLHF. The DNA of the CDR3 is TGTGCCAGCAGTGACATAGGACAGGGGGCGCGTTATTCACCCCTCCACTTT.

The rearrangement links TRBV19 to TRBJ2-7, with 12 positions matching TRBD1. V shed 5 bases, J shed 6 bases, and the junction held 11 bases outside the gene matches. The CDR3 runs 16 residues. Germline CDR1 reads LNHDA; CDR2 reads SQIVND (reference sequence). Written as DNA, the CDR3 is TGTGCCAGTAGTTCGAGGGAGGGACAGGGGGCGAGCGAGCAGTACTTC. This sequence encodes CASSSREGQGASEQYF.

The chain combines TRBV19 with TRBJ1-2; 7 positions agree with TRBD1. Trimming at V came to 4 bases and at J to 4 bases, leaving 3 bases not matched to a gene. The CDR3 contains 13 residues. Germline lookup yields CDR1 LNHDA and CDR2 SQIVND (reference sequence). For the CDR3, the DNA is TGTGCCAGTAGTACCGGGACAGCCTATGGCTACACCTTC. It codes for CASSTGTAYGYTF.

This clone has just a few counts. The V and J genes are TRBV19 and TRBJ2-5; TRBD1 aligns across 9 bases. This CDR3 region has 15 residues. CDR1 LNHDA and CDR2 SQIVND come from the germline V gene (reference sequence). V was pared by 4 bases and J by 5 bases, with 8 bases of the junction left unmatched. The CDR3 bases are TGTGCCAGTAGTAGTGGGACAGGGTTCTGGGAGACCCAGTACTTC. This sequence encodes CASSSGTGFWETQYF.

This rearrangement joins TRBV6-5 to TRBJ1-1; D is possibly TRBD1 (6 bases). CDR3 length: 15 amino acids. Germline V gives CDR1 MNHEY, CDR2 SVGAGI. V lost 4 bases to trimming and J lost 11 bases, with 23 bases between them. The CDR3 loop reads CASSSAGTSEYRAFF. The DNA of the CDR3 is TGTGCCAGCAGTTCCGCCGGGACAAGTGAGTACCGGGCTTTCTTT.

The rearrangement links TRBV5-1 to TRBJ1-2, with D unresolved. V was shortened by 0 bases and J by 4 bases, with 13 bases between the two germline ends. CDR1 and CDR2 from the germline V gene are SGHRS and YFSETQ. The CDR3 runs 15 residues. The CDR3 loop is CASSLDRGTFYGYTF. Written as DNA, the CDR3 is TGCGCCAGCAGCTTGGATCGGGGAACTTTCTATGGCTACACCTTC.

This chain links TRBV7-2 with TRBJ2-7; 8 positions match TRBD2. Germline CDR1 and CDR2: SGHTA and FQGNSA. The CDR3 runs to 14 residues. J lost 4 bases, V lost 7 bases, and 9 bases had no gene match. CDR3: CASTYGTREYEQYF. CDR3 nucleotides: TGTGCCAGCACTTACGGGACTAGAGAATACGAGCAGTACTTC.

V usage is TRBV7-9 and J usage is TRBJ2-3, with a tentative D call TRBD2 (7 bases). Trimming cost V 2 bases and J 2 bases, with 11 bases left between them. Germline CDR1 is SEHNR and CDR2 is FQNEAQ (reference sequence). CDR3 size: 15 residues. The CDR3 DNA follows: TGTGCCAGCAGCTTATTAGGGGGGGTCACAGATACGCAGTATTTT. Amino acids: CASSLLGGVTDTQYF.

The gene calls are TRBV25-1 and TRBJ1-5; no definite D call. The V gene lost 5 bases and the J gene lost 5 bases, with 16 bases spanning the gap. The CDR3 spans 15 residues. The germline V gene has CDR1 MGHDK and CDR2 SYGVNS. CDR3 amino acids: CASSIWFGHDQPQHF. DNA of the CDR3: TGTGCCAGCAGTATATGGTTTGGGCACGATCAGCCCCAGCATTTT.

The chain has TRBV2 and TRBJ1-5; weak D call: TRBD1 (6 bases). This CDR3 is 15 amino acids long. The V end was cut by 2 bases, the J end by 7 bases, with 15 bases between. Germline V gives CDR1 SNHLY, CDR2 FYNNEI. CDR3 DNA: TGTGCCAGCAGTGAAAGGAGGACAGATCCCCAGCCCCAGCATTTT. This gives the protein CASSERRTDPQPQHF.

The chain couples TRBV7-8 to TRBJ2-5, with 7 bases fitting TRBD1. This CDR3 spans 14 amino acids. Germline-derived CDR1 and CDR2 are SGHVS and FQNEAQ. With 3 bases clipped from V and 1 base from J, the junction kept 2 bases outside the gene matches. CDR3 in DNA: TGTGCCAGCAGCTTTGGGACAGTCCAAGAGACCCAGTACTTC. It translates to CASSFGTVQETQYF.

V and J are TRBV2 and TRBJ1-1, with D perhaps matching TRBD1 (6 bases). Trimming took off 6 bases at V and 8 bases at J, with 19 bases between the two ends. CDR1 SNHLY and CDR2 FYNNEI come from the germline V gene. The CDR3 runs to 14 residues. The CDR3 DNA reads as TGTGCCAGCAGGGTGGGGGGGGCGGTGGGGGAAGCTTTCTTT. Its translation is CASRVGGAVGEAFF.

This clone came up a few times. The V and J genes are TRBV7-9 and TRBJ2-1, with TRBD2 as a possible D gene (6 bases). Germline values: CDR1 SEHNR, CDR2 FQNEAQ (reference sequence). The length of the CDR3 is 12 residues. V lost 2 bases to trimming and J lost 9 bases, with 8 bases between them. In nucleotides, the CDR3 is TGTGCCAGCAGCTTACGGGGAGGTGAGCAGTTCTTC. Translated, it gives CASSLRGGEQFF.

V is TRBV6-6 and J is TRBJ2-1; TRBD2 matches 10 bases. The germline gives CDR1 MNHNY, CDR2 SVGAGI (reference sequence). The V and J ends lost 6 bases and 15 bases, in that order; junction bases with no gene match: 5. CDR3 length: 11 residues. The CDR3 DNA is TGTGCCAGCAGGCTAGCGGGAGTTCTGTTCTTC. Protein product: CASRLAGVLFF.

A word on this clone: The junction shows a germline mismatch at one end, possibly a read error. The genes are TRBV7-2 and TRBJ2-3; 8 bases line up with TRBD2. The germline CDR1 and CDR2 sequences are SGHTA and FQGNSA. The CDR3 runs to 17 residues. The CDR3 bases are TGTGACAGCAGCTCCCAGATAGCGGGGACGGGTACAGATACGCAGTATTTT. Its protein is CDSSSQIAGTGTDTQYF.

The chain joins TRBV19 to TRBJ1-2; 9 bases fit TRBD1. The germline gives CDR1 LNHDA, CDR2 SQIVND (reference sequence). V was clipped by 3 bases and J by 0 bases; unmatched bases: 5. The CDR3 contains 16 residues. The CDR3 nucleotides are TGTGCCAGTAGTATTCCCGGGACAGGGTCTAACTATGGCTACACCTTC. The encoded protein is CASSIPGTGSNYGYTF.

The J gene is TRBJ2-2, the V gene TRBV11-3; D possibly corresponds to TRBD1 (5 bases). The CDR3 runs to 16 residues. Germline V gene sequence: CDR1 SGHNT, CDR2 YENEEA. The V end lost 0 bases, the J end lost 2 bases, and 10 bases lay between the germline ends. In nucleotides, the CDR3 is TGTGCCAGCAGCTTAGACAGGGTGTTAAACACCGGGGAGCTGTTTTTT. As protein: CASSLDRVLNTGELFF.

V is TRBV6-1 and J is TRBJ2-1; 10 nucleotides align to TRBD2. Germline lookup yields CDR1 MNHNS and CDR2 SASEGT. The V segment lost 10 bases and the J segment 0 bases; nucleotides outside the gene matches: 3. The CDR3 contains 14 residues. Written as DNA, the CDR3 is TGTGCCACACTAGCGGGGAGCTCCTACAATGAGCAGTTCTTC. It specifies CATLAGSSYNEQFF.

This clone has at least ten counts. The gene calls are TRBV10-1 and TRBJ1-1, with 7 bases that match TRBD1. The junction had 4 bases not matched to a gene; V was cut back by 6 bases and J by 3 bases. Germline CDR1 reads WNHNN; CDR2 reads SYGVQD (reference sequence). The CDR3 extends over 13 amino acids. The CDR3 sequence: CASRRDSYTEAFF. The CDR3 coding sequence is TGCGCCAGCAGACGGGACAGCTACACTGAAGCTTTCTTT.

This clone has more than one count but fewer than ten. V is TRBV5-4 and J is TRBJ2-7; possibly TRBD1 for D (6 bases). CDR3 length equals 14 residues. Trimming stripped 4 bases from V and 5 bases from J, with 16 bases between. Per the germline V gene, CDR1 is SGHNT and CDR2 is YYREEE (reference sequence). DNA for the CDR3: TGTGCCAGCAGCCTACCGGGACAAACGGACGAGCAGTACTTC. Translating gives CASSLPGQTDEQYF.

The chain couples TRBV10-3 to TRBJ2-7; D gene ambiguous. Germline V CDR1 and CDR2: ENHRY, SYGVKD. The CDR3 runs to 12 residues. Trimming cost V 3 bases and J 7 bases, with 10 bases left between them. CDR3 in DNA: TGTGCCATCAGTGACCCGCAGGAAGAGCAGTACTTC. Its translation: CAISDPQEEQYF.

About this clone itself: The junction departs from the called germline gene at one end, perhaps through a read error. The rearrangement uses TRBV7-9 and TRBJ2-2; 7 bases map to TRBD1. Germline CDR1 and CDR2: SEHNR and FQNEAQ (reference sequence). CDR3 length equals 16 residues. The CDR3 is CSSSSNDRVFTGELFF. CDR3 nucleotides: TGTTCCAGCAGCTCGAACGACAGGGTTTTCACCGGGGAGCTGTTTTTT.

The CDR3 loop reads CASSTVGSGGTDTQYF. As DNA, the CDR3 is TGTGCCAGCAGCACCGTAGGGAGCGGGGGGACAGATACGCAGTATTTT. The chain uses TRBV6-6 and TRBJ2-3, with 9 bases that match TRBD2. The V gene end was trimmed by 6 bases and the J gene end by 3 bases; junction bases not matched to a gene: 10. This CDR3 is 16 amino acids long. Germline values: CDR1 MNHNY, CDR2 SVGAGI (reference sequence).

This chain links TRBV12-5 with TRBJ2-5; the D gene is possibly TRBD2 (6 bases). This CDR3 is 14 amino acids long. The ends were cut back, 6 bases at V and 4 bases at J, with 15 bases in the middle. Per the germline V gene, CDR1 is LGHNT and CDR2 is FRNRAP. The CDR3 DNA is TGTGCTAGTGGCTCGCCGGGGGACGTAGAGACCCAGTACTTC. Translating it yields CASGSPGDVETQYF. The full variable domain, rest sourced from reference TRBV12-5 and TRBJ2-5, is DARVTQTPRHKVTEMGQEVTMRCQPILGHNTVFWYRQTMMQGLELLAYFRNRAPLDDSGMPKDRFSAEMPDATLATLKIQPSEPRDSAVYFCASGSPGDVETQYFGPGTRLLVL.

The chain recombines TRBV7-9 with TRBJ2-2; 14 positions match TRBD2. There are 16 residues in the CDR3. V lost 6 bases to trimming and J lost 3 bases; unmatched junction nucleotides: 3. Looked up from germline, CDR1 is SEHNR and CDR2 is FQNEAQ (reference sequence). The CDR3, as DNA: TGTGCCAGCAGGGGGACTAGCGGGAGTCACACCGGGGAGCTGTTTTTT. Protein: CASRGTSGSHTGELFF.

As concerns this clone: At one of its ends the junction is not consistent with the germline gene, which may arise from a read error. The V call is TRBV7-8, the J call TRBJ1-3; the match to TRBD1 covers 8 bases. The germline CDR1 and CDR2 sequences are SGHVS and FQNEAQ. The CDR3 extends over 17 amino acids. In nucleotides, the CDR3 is TGTGTCAGCAGCTTAGAGAGACAGGGGAGCTCTGGAAACACCATATATTTT. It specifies CVSSLERQGSSGNTIYF.

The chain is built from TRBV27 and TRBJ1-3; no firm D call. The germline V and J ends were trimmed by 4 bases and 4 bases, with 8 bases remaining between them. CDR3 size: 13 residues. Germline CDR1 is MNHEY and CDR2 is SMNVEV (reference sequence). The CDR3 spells CASSWREGNTIYF. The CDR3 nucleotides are TGTGCCAGCAGTTGGAGGGAAGGAAACACCATATATTTT.

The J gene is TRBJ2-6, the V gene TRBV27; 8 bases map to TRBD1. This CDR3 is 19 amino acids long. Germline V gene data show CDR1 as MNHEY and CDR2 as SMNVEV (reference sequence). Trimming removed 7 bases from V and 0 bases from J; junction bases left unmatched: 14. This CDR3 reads CASTAARDRMISGANVLTF. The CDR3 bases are TGTGCCAGCACTGCCGCCCGGGACAGGATGATCTCTGGGGCCAACGTCCTGACTTTC.

The CDR3 spells CATSRSQNYGYTF. The DNA for the CDR3 is TGTGCCACCAGCAGATCCCAGAACTATGGCTACACCTTC. The chain employs TRBV15 and TRBJ1-2; D unresolved. Trimming cost V 2 bases and J 2 bases, with 6 bases left between them. The CDR3 totals 13 residues. The germline V gene encodes CDR1 LNHNV and CDR2 YYDKDF (reference sequence).